These 28 T cell receptor beta chains originate from one sample sequenced in a study of blood T cell repertoires in COVID-19. The assay was immunoSEQ multiplex PCR, and TCRdb's table has in-frame clones only and misses some. Among 150,000 to 200,000 clones listed, roughly 85% were seen once. Sequencing input: peripheral blood. The receptors derive from a human donor with acute or convalescent COVID-19. The donor label of this sample is uncertain.

The CDR3 region has the DNA TGTGCTAGTGGTTTGGCCACCGGGACTATCTCCTACAATGAGCAGTTCTTC. It encodes CASGLATGTISYNEQFF. This sequence joins TRBV12-5 and TRBJ2-1; 7 bases map to TRBD2. In germline, CDR1 is LGHNT, CDR2 FRNRAP. The CDR3 length is 17 residues. J lost 0 bases, V lost 1 base, and 6 bases had no gene match.

This chain uses TRBV25-1 with TRBJ2-5; possibly TRBD2 for D (6 bases). V lost 4 bases to trimming and J lost 5 bases, with 14 bases between them. Germline V lookup: CDR1 MGHDK, CDR2 SYGVNS. This CDR3 contains 14 residues. CDR3 nucleotide sequence: TGTGCCAGCAGTGCGGAGCGGGTTCGGGAGACCCAGTACTTC. This translates into CASSAERVRETQYF.

In its sample, this clone was seen a few times. The genes are TRBV19 and TRBJ1-2; D is ambiguous. Germline loops: CDR1 LNHDA, CDR2 SQIVND (reference sequence). The CDR3 totals 14 residues. V was trimmed by 1 base and J by 5 bases, leaving 11 bases between them. The CDR3 DNA follows: TGTGCCAGTAGTATAGGGGAGGGAGTATATGGCTACACCTTC. This translates into CASSIGEGVYGYTF.

This clone is a singleton in its sample. The V and J genes are TRBV19 and TRBJ1-6; 8 bases agree with TRBD1. The V gene end was trimmed by 8 bases and the J gene end by 7 bases; junction bases not matched to a gene: 7. The CDR3 has 14 residues. The germline CDR1 and CDR2 sequences are LNHDA and SQIVND (reference sequence). The CDR3 nucleotides read TGTGCCAGTTCTAAACAGGGGGTCAATTCACCCCTCCACTTT. Translation: CASSKQGVNSPLHF. The full variable domain, its missing parts supplied by reference TRBV19 and TRBJ1-6, is DGGITQSPKYLFRKEGQNVTLSCEQNLNHDAMYWYRQDPGQGLRLIYYSQIVNDFQKGDIAEGYSVSREKKESFPLTVTSAQKNPTAFYLCASSKQGVNSPLHFGNGTRLTVT.

The chain uses TRBV7-9 and TRBJ1-1; D unclear. V was shortened by 5 bases and J by 4 bases, with 11 bases between the two germline ends. Germline V gives CDR1 SEHNR, CDR2 FQNEAQ (reference sequence). The CDR3 spans 13 residues. The CDR3 here is CASSRGEGTEAFF. CDR3 sequence (DNA): TGTGCCAGCAGCCGCGGTGAGGGCACTGAAGCTTTCTTT.

The rearrangement uses TRBV28 and TRBJ1-2, with 7 nucleotides matching TRBD1. The germline V gene has CDR1 MDHEN and CDR2 SYDVKM. J was trimmed by 2 bases and V by 2 bases; bases with no gene match: 8. This CDR3 spans 16 amino acids. The CDR3 is CASSLPRRQGNYGYTF. The CDR3 nucleotides are TGTGCCAGCAGTTTACCCCGCCGACAGGGAAACTATGGCTACACCTTC.

As for this clone: In the same sample, other DNA sequences code for this CDR3. The J gene is TRBJ1-2, the V gene TRBV7-2, with a weak D call TRBD1 (6 bases). From germline, CDR1 is SGHTA and CDR2 FQGNSA. The CDR3 is 13 amino acids. Trimming cost V 5 bases and J 2 bases, with 9 bases left between them. CDR3 DNA: TGTGCCAGCAGCCCGGACAGAAACTATGGCTACACCTTC. It specifies CASSPDRNYGYTF.

This clone was observed a handful of times. The rearrangement joins TRBV13 to TRBJ2-2, with TRBD1 as a possible D gene (6 bases). V lost 5 bases and J lost 6, with 16 bases in between. The CDR3 is 15 amino acids. Germline V lookup: CDR1 PRHDT, CDR2 FYEKMQ (reference sequence). CDR3 loop: CASSLMGARSGELFF. The CDR3 DNA is TGTGCCAGCAGCCTGATGGGGGCGCGGTCCGGGGAGCTGTTTTTT.

The chain combines TRBV5-1 with TRBJ2-3; TRBD2 matches at 10 bases. The germline V gene has CDR1 SGHRS and CDR2 YFSETQ. Trimming removed 3 bases from V and 2 bases from J; junction bases left unmatched: 6. CDR3 length: 16 residues. The CDR3 loop is CASSYLAGGPTDTQYF. For the CDR3, the DNA is TGCGCCAGCAGCTATTTAGCGGGGGGCCCCACAGATACGCAGTATTTT.

The CDR3 nucleotides are TGTGCCAGCAGCTTACTCCGGGACAGGGGGCTAAATAACTATGGCTACACCTTC. Translation gives CASSLLRDRGLNNYGYTF. This chain connects TRBV11-2 to TRBJ1-2; 12 nucleotides line up with TRBD1. This CDR3 comprises 18 residues. V lost 2 bases, J lost 1 base, and 8 bases stayed unmatched. Germline-derived CDR1 and CDR2 are SGHAT and FQNNGV. The complete variable domain, with remaining parts taken from reference TRBV11-2 and TRBJ1-2, reads EAGVAQSPRYKIIEKRQSVAFWCNPISGHATLYWYQQILGQGPKLLIQFQNNGVVDDSQLPKDRFSAERLKGVDSTLKIQPAKLEDSAVYLCASSLLRDRGLNNYGYTFGSGTRLTVV.

The rearrangement links TRBV4-2 to TRBJ2-5; D is uncertain. CDR1 LGHNA and CDR2 YNFKEQ come from the germline V gene. The CDR3 runs 17 residues. V was clipped by 2 bases and J by 1 base, with 17 bases between them. The CDR3 is CASSQSTDPRFQETQYF. DNA for the CDR3: TGTGCCAGCAGCCAATCAACAGACCCCCGCTTCCAAGAGACCCAGTACTTC.

The rearrangement uses TRBV6-1 and TRBJ1-5; no definite D call. This CDR3 contains 15 residues. Germline CDR1 is MNHNS and CDR2 is SASEGT. Trimming took off 1 base at V and 5 bases at J, with 12 bases between the two ends. DNA for the CDR3: TGTGCCAGCAGTGAAGGATCCCGGAGGGATCAGCCCCAGCATTTT. Its translation: CASSEGSRRDQPQHF.

This clone has only a few counts. The chain combines TRBV4-2 with TRBJ1-1, with 7 nucleotides matching TRBD1. The V segment lost 3 bases and the J segment 5 bases; nucleotides outside the gene matches: 3. This CDR3 is 13 amino acids long. The germline V gene encodes CDR1 LGHNA and CDR2 YNFKEQ. For the CDR3, the DNA is TGTGCCAGCAGCCACTCAGGGGGAACTGAAGCTTTCTTT. Translated, it gives CASSHSGGTEAFF.

The V and J genes are TRBV6-6 and TRBJ1-2; maybe TRBD1 (6 bases). The CDR3 covers 14 residues. V was trimmed by 6 bases and J by 6 bases, leaving 17 bases between them. Germline V gene data show CDR1 as MNHNY and CDR2 as SVGAGI (reference sequence). CDR3 in DNA: TGTGCCAGCAGATACAGGGAGGGGGGCCATGGCTACACCTTC. Residues: CASRYREGGHGYTF.

The CDR3 spells CASSRQGSGANVLTF. Here the CDR3 DNA reads TGTGCCAGCAGCAGACAGGGATCTGGGGCCAACGTCCTGACTTTC. This chain links TRBV7-2 with TRBJ2-6; 7 bases are a match to TRBD1. The germline V gene has CDR1 SGHTA and CDR2 FQGNSA. This CDR3 has 15 residues. With 5 bases clipped from V and 1 base from J, the junction kept 2 bases outside the gene matches.

The gene calls are TRBV7-3 and TRBJ2-3; D perhaps matches TRBD1 (6 bases). Germline V gene lookup returns CDR1 SGHTA and CDR2 FQGTGA. V lost 3 bases to trimming and J lost 2 bases, with 9 bases between them. This CDR3 contains 14 residues. The CDR3 DNA reads as TGTGCCAGCAGCTTTACAGGGCCCACAGATACGCAGTATTTT. Translated: CASSFTGPTDTQYF.

This sequence joins TRBV6-2 or TRBV6-3 and TRBJ1-1, with 9 bases identical to TRBD1. The CDR3 totals 14 residues. CDR1 is MNHEY and CDR2 is SVGEGT in the germline V gene. J lost 8 bases, V lost 6 bases, and 10 bases had no gene match. CDR3 nucleotides: TGTGCCAGCAGCCGGGGGACAGGGAAGTTGGAAGCTTTCTTT. This translates into CASSRGTGKLEAFF.

V usage is TRBV2 and J usage is TRBJ1-1, with a possible D match to TRBD1 (5 bases). V was clipped by 4 bases and J by 3 bases, with 12 bases between them. The CDR3 loop spans 14 amino acids. From germline, CDR1 is SNHLY and CDR2 FYNNEI. CDR3 residues: CASSGSIRDTEAFF. The CDR3 DNA reads as TGTGCCAGCAGTGGTAGTATCAGGGACACTGAAGCTTTCTTT. Full variable domain (rest looked up from reference TRBV2 and TRBJ1-1): EPEVTQTPSHQVTQMGQEVILRCVPISNHLYFYWYRQILGQKVEFLVSFYNNEISEKSEIFDDQFSVERPDGSNFTLKIRSTKLEDSAMYFCASSGSIRDTEAFFGQGTRLTVV.

This clone came up many times. The CDR3 loop is CASSLQGNTIYF. CDR3 DNA: TGTGCCAGCAGTTTACAGGGGAACACCATATATTTT. V is TRBV12-3 or TRBV12-4 and J is TRBJ1-3; D possibly corresponds to TRBD1 (6 bases). Trimming pared 2 bases from V and 7 bases from J, leaving 6 bases between. CDR3 length: 12 amino acids.

The chain combines TRBV4-2 with TRBJ2-1; 14 bases fit TRBD2. CDR1 and CDR2 (germline): LGHNA, YNFKEQ. V trimming: 3 bases; J trimming: 5 bases; junction bases outside the gene matches: 12. This CDR3 has 19 residues. CDR3 loop: CASSHNPRTSGGINNEQFF. The CDR3 bases are TGTGCCAGCAGCCATAATCCCCGGACTAGCGGGGGGATTAACAATGAGCAGTTCTTC.

The rearrangement uses TRBV29-1 and TRBJ1-4; maybe TRBD1 (6 bases). The germline V and J ends were trimmed by 5 bases and 7 bases, with 11 bases remaining between them. The CDR3 sequence is 12 residues long. Germline V gene data show CDR1 as SQVTM and CDR2 as ANQGSEA. As DNA, the CDR3 is TGCAGCGTTTGGACAGCCGGTGAAAAACTGTTTTTT. This translates into CSVWTAGEKLFF.

This chain uses TRBV7-2 with TRBJ1-5; a possible D gene is TRBD1 (5 bases). V dropped 1 base and J dropped 1 base, with 14 bases sitting between them. This CDR3 contains 17 residues. CDR1 SGHTA and CDR2 FQGNSA come from the germline V gene. The CDR3: CASSLGPGGASNQPQHF. CDR3 nucleotides: TGTGCCAGCAGCTTAGGGCCGGGGGGTGCGAGCAATCAGCCCCAGCATTTT.

The rearrangement uses TRBV21-1 and TRBJ1-1; the D segment call TRBD1 is taken from the table without a DNA check. TRBV21-1 is described as a pseudogene. This CDR3 has 16 amino acids. CDR3 amino acids: CASSKAKNSMNTEAFF. The CDR3, as DNA: TGTGCCAGCAGCAAAGCCAAAAACAGCATGAACACTGAAGCTTTCTTT.

This chain links TRBV7-8 with TRBJ2-7; 12 positions agree with TRBD2. With 5 bases clipped from V and 0 bases from J, the junction kept 11 bases outside the gene matches. CDR1 and CDR2 (germline): SGHVS, FQNEAQ. CDR3 length: 18 amino acids. The CDR3 DNA is TGTGCCAGCAGCCGTACTAGCGGGGGGCGACAAAGCTCCTACGAGCAGTACTTC. As protein: CASSRTSGGRQSSYEQYF.

The CDR3 here is CASSLGGSGSATGYGYTF. CDR3 coding DNA: TGTGCCAGCAGCTTAGGAGGGTCGGGGTCTGCCACCGGCTATGGCTACACCTTC. The chain combines TRBV7-8 with TRBJ1-2; D is undetermined. This CDR3 comprises 18 residues. Germline V CDR1 and CDR2: SGHVS, FQNEAQ. V lost 1 base and J lost 4, with 22 bases in between.

The rearrangement uses TRBV5-1 and TRBJ2-1; possible D gene TRBD2, 6 bases. The germline V gene has CDR1 SGHRS and CDR2 YFSETQ. V was shortened by 1 base and J by 1 base, with 9 bases between the two germline ends. The CDR3 is made up of 15 amino acids. The DNA for the CDR3 is TGCGCCAGCAGCTTGACGGGGGAATCCTACAATGAGCAGTTCTTC. It encodes CASSLTGESYNEQFF.

The genes are TRBV27 and TRBJ1-2; D is possibly TRBD1 (6 bases). The CDR3 is made up of 14 amino acids. From germline, CDR1 is MNHEY and CDR2 SMNVEV (reference sequence). V was shortened by 3 bases and J by 7 bases, with 15 bases between the two germline ends. CDR3 DNA sequence: TGTGCCAGCAGTTTCTCCAGGGGTGTAGGTGGCTACACCTTC. It encodes CASSFSRGVGGYTF.

This clone appeared once. The chain is built from TRBV4-2 and TRBJ2-7; 7 nucleotides line up with TRBD2. V lost 7 bases and J lost 3; bases outside the gene matches: 9. From germline, CDR1 is LGHNA and CDR2 YNFKEQ. The CDR3 extends over 14 amino acids. The CDR3: CASNPSGGVYEQYF. In DNA, the CDR3 is TGTGCCAGCAACCCAAGTGGGGGGGTCTACGAGCAGTACTTC.